This T cell receptor beta chain stems from a study of molecular identifiers for immune sequencing clone quantification. Study-level background: The replicate experiment used RNA from roughly 21,000 or 96,000 naive CD8 cells. This RNA was split into five aliquots, and four of them were sequenced. Overall study findings and caveats: Sizes of clones that are highly expanded could be underestimated (if identical TCR molecules share a barcode). Effector cells had over 98% of their molecules in clones above 20 RNA copies, while naive cells had under 1%.

Library preparation followed earlier protocols using designated TCR primers. TCRdb re-called the PCR reads through MiXCR, storing one row per CDR3 protein. The sample lists 70,000 to 95,000 distinct CDR3 sequences, around a fifth occurring once. This CDR3 spans 19 amino acids. The V gene's germline CDR1 is MGHRA and CDR2 YSYEKL. Trimming stripped 1 base from V and 0 bases from J, with 19 bases between. This clonotype was seen repeatedly, ten times or more. Its target is not known. The sample taken for sequencing was naive CD8+ T cells from blood, with Jurkat cell RNA spiked in. As to subset: FACS-sorted CD8+CD4-CCR7+CD45RA+ naive T cells. The V gene is TRBV4-1, the J gene TRBJ2-4, with a possible D match to TRBD2 (6 bases). The TCR comes from a human donor in good health. Some libraries in this study had Jurkat cell RNA spiked in. For the CDR3, the DNA is TGCGCCAGCAGCCAAGCGGGGGTTGCCAACTTGGTAGCCAAAAACATTCAGTACTTC. Translating it yields CASSQAGVANLVAKNIQYF.